This T cell receptor beta chain was obtained from a study of cytomegalovirus exposure and HLA in healthy donors. In the study overall: An early data release held tens of millions of unique TCRs from HLA-typed donors.

Study-level points and caveats: Cytomegalovirus-associated status was assigned to some 160 TCR beta chains. What a later analysis reportedly showed was that an Asian-associated ancestry cluster had fewer N-insertions than the approximately 700-donor mean.

Healthy bone marrow donors supplied every sample. Comments on this clone: Antigen specificity is unknown.

The primer mix had 60 Vbeta and 13 Jbeta primers. The data were produced by immunoSEQ multiplex PCR, yet TCRdb's version contains in-frame clones alone and is incomplete. The sample holds roughly 140,000 clones; roughly 80% are singletons and the top ten take 3.5%. V lost 7 bases to trimming and J lost 2 bases, with 15 bases between them. The CDR3 runs 15 residues. Germline CDR1 MNHNS, CDR2 SASEGT. The TCR comes from a human donor in good health. The chain recombines TRBV6-1 with TRBJ1-5, with a tentative D call TRBD1 (5 bases). The sequencing input was PBMCs. CDR3 DNA sequence: TGTGCCAGCAAGGTAGGGGCCCCGGGCAATCAGCCCCAGCATTTT. Its translation: CASKVGAPGNQPQHF.